These T cell receptor beta chains were read from a single sample in a study of T cells in pancreatic ductal adenocarcinoma. Produced via immunoSEQ multiplex PCR; TCRdb's table is partial and in-frame only. This sample carries around 94,000 clones, 90% to 95% of them seen once, and the ten largest clones take roughly 3%. The specimen sequenced was PBMCs. The receptors derive from a human donor with pancreatic ductal adenocarcinoma. Each CDR3 is given with its conserved first and last residue. Each record gives: D gene, J gene, V gene, clone size, CDR3 protein, CDR3 DNA. The D gene is left open where the match is weak. Clone size is stated in some rows and not others, as once, few, many or a class when expanded.

TRBD1 | TRBJ2-7 | TRBV28 | NA | CASRQGSGEQYF | TGTGCCAGCAGACAGGGGTCCGGGGAGCAGTACTTC
NA | TRBJ1-2 | TRBV21-1 | once | CASSKGGGNYGYTF | TGTGCCAGCAGCAAAGGTGGCGGAAACTATGGCTACACCTTC
NA | TRBJ2-5 | TRBV5-4 | NA | CASSLGLENIETQYF | TGTGCCAGCAGCTTGGGACTAGAGAATATTGAGACCCAGTACTTC
TRBD2 | TRBJ2-1 | TRBV5-6 | NA | CASSLGGRGYGLNEQFF | TGTGCCAGCAGCTTGGGGGGGAGGGGATATGGTCTCAATGAGCAGTTCTTC
NA | TRBJ2-7 | TRBV28 | NA | CASRIGQPYEQYF | TGTGCCAGCAGGATCGGTCAACCCTACGAGCAGTACTTC
NA | TRBJ2-2 | TRBV6-5 | NA | CASSYSGGTGELFF | TGTGCCAGCAGTTACTCGGGCGGGACCGGGGAGCTGTTTTTT
TRBD2 | TRBJ2-7 | TRBV4-2 | NA | CASSQVLTSGSYEQYF | TGTGCCAGCAGCCAAGTTTTAACTAGCGGGAGCTACGAGCAGTACTTC
TRBD1 | TRBJ1-5 | TRBV7-3 | NA | CASSLRETGVQPQHF | TGTGCCAGCAGCTTAAGGGAGACAGGGGTTCAGCCCCAGCATTTT
TRBD2 | TRBJ2-3 | TRBV28 | NA | CASSSAGASGNTDTQYF | TGTGCCAGCAGTTCTGCCGGGGCTAGCGGAAACACAGATACGCAGTATTTT
NA | TRBJ2-2 | TRBV2 | once | CASSSGGDTGELFF | TGTGCCAGCAGTTCTGGGGGCGACACCGGGGAGCTGTTTTTT
TRBD1 | TRBJ2-7 | TRBV29-1 | NA | CSVATGGEQYF | TGCAGCGTTGCGACAGGGGGCGAGCAGTACTTC
TRBD1 | TRBJ2-7 | TRBV5-4 | NA | CASSLGTGAYEQYF | TGTGCCAGCAGCCTCGGGACAGGGGCATACGAGCAGTACTTC
NA | TRBJ1-5 | TRBV28 | NA | CASSINNQPQHF | TGTGCCAGCAGTATCAACAATCAGCCCCAGCATTTT
TRBD1 | TRBJ2-1 | TRBV7-3 | NA | CASSPTLLRGGQSSYNEQFF | TGTGCCAGCAGCCCGACCCTTTTACGAGGGGGCCAAAGCTCCTACAATGAGCAGTTCTTC
NA | TRBJ2-3 | TRBV7-7 | NA | CASSLGPRSTDTQYF | TGTGCTAGCAGCTTAGGTCCTAGGTCCACAGATACGCAGTATTTT
NA | TRBJ2-2 | TRBV28 | NA | CASSLSDYLNTGELFF | TGTGCCAGCAGTTTATCGGACTATCTGAACACCGGGGAGCTGTTTTTT
TRBD2 | TRBJ2-5 | TRBV25-1 | NA | CASSDPRTSGSYQETQYF | TGTGCCAGCAGTGACCCCCGAACTAGCGGATCGTACCAAGAGACCCAGTACTTC
NA | TRBJ2-2 | TRBV18 | once | CASSPPSPSGELFF | TGTGCCAGCTCACCACCCTCTCCCTCCGGGGAGCTGTTTTTT
TRBD2 | TRBJ2-1 | TRBV18 | NA | CASSPGLAGNNEQFF | TGTGCCAGCTCACCAGGGCTAGCGGGGAACAATGAGCAGTTCTTC
NA | TRBJ2-7 | TRBV6-5 | NA | CASSYRYEQYF | TGTGCCAGCAGTTACCGGTACGAGCAGTACTTC
TRBD2 | TRBJ2-5 | TRBV29-1 | once | CSVETLAGVRETQYF | TGCAGCGTTGAAACCCTAGCGGGAGTGAGGGAGACCCAGTACTTC
NA | TRBJ2-7 | TRBV7-3 | NA | CASSPTGSPGEQYF | TGTGCCAGCAGCCCAACGGGTTCCCCGGGGGAGCAGTACTTC
NA | TRBJ1-4 | TRBV2 | NA | CASSARGMGNEKLFF | TGTGCCAGCAGTGCCCGGGGGATGGGTAATGAAAAACTGTTTTTT
TRBD1 | TRBJ1-1 | TRBV5-6 | once | CASSPGQGEGHRAFF | TGTGCCAGCAGCCCCGGACAGGGAGAGGGTCATCGAGCTTTCTTT
NA | TRBJ2-1 | TRBV5-1 | NA | CASSLEQGSHNEQFF | TGCGCCAGCAGCTTGGAGCAGGGGTCACACAATGAGCAGTTCTTC
TRBD2 | TRBJ2-7 | TRBV18 | once | CASSPASGSYHEQYF | TGTGCCAGCTCACCCGCTAGCGGGAGCTACCACGAGCAGTACTTC
NA | TRBJ2-2 | TRBV10-1 | NA | CASSEQGPGELFF | TGCGCCAGCAGTGAACAGGGACCCGGGGAGCTGTTTTTT
NA | TRBJ2-1 | TRBV21-1 | NA | CVTWVGRAKYNEQFF | TGTGTTACCTGGGTTGGGAGGGCTAAATACAATGAGCAGTTCTTC
TRBD1 | TRBJ2-7 | TRBV18 | NA | CASSLAGQGNEQYF | TGTGCCAGCTCACTTGCCGGACAGGGGAACGAGCAGTACTTC
TRBD1 | TRBJ2-1 | TRBV28 | NA | CASSSFGTEYNEQFF | TGTGCCAGCAGTTCATTTGGGACAGAGTACAATGAGCAGTTCTTC
NA | TRBJ1-2 | TRBV28 | NA | CASRSRGAGGYTF | TGTGCCAGCAGATCCCGGGGTGCCGGGGGCTACACCTTC
NA | TRBJ1-3 | TRBV6-5 | NA | CASRTGVGNTIYF | TGTGCCAGCCGGACGGGGGTTGGAAACACCATATATTTT
NA | TRBJ1-1 | TRBV7-9 | NA | CASGNRERNTEAFF | TGTGCCAGCGGCAACAGGGAAAGGAACACTGAAGCTTTCTTT
NA | TRBJ1-1 | TRBV6-5 | once | CASSSSARNTEAFF | NA
TRBD1 | TRBJ2-1 | TRBV6-6 | NA | CASSWDSSYNEQFF | TGTGCCAGCAGCTGGGACAGTAGTTACAATGAGCAGTTCTTC
NA | TRBJ2-3 | TRBV11-2 | once | CASSLEAGREADTQYF | TGTGCCAGCAGCTTAGAAGCCGGGAGAGAGGCAGATACGCAGTATTTT
NA | TRBJ2-5 | TRBV30 | NA | CAWRGSAGETQYF | TGTGCCTGGAGGGGTTCAGCGGGAGAGACCCAGTACTTC
TRBD1 | TRBJ2-1 | TRBV6-1 | NA | CASSERQGVGYNEQFF | TGTGCCAGCAGTGAGCGGCAGGGGGTTGGCTACAATGAGCAGTTCTTC
NA | TRBJ1-5 | TRBV28 | NA | CASSLSGGAQPQHF | TGTGCCAGCAGTCTATCCGGGGGAGCTCAGCCCCAGCATTTT
TRBD1 | TRBJ2-7 | TRBV5-1 | NA | CASSRGTGTYEQYF | TGCGCCAGCAGCCGAGGGACAGGGACGTACGAGCAGTACTTC
TRBD2 | TRBJ2-7 | TRBV19 | once | CASSPDGGLAGVVEQYF | TGTGCCAGTAGTCCAGACGGGGGACTAGCGGGAGTCGTCGAGCAGTACTTC
TRBD2 | TRBJ2-5 | TRBV7-8 | NA | CASRGGPGGQETQYF | TGTGCCAGCAGGGGAGGGCCGGGGGGACAAGAGACCCAGTACTTC
TRBD2 | TRBJ2-3 | TRBV9 | NA | CASSVESGRFISYTDTQYF | TGTGCCAGCAGCGTAGAAAGCGGGAGGTTTATTAGTTACACAGATACGCAGTATTTT
NA | TRBJ2-7 | TRBV29-1 | NA | CSVENGGFEQYF | TGCAGCGTTGAAAATGGAGGCTTCGAGCAGTACTTC
TRBD2 | TRBJ2-7 | TRBV10-2 | few | CASSGSGGGYEQYF | TGCGCCAGCAGTGGGTCGGGAGGGGGGTACGAGCAGTACTTC